The next 25 T cell receptor beta chains were all read from a single sample in a study of early T cells in non-severe SARS-CoV-2 infection. TCRdb passed the 5' RACE reads through MiXCR, listing each CDR3 protein once. The data contain about 46,000 distinct CDR3 sequences, roughly a tenth of them seen just once; the ten biggest clones take up approximately 5.7%. The sample consisted of whole blood, taken at baseline. Receptors were obtained from an adult who was a healthcare worker with PCR-confirmed SARS-CoV-2 infection or an uninfected control (not recorded which).

The V and J genes are TRBV7-3 and TRBJ2-3; tentative D call: TRBD1 (5 bases). The CDR3 has 15 residues. The V end lost 2 bases, the J end lost 3 bases, and 12 bases lay between the germline ends. Looked up from germline, CDR1 is SGHTA and CDR2 is FQGTGA. CDR3 sequence: CASSLSPQGTDTQYF. The CDR3 nucleotides read TGTGCCAGCAGCTTATCTCCCCAGGGAACAGATACGCAGTATTTT.

There are a few counts of this clonotype. The V call is TRBV7-8, the J call TRBJ2-3; 9 nucleotides agree with TRBD2. After removal of 5 bases from V and 6 bases from J, the junction contained 12 bases not matched to a gene. CDR1 is SGHVS and CDR2 is FQNEAQ in the germline V gene. This CDR3 is built from 16 residues. CDR3 bases: TGTGCCAGCAGCCCAAGAGCTAGCGGGACGGGGGATACGCAGTATTTT. As protein: CASSPRASGTGDTQYF.

This clonotype was observed many times. The chain uses TRBV11-2 and TRBJ1-2; D unclear. Germline CDR1 is SGHAT and CDR2 is FQNNGV. V dropped 0 bases and J dropped 6 bases, with 11 bases sitting between them. The CDR3 has 14 amino acids. This CDR3 reads CASSLETLRDGYTF. In DNA form, the CDR3 reads TGTGCCAGCAGCTTAGAGACCCTTCGAGATGGCTACACCTTC.

This clonotype was observed a handful of times. The chain combines TRBV30 with TRBJ1-2, with 7 bases matching TRBD1. The CDR3 sequence is 16 residues long. J lost 4 bases, V lost 3 bases, and 14 bases had no gene match. Germline CDR1 GTSNPN, CDR2 SVGIG (reference sequence). CDR3 region: CAWRDKSGQPSYGYTF. The CDR3 nucleotides read TGTGCCTGGAGGGATAAATCGGGACAGCCATCCTATGGCTACACCTTC. Looking up the rest from reference TRBV30 and TRBJ1-2 gives the full variable domain: SQTIHQWPATLVQPVGSPLSLECTVEGTSNPNLYWYRQAAGRGLQLLFYSVGIGQISSEVPQNLSASRPQDRQFILSSKKLLLSDSGFYLCAWRDKSGQPSYGYTFGSGTRLTVV.

The sample holds many counts of this clonotype. This sequence joins TRBV2 and TRBJ2-7; 7 bases match TRBD2. Trimming cost V 8 bases and J 0 bases; bases outside gene matches: 4. The CDR3 is 13 amino acids. In germline, CDR1 is SNHLY, CDR2 FYNNEI. The CDR3 protein is CASLRGSSYEQYF. The CDR3 DNA reads as TGTGCCAGCTTGCGGGGGAGCTCCTACGAGCAGTACTTC.

This clonotype is medium-sized (0.01 to 0.1%) within its sample. V usage is TRBV14 and J usage is TRBJ2-1, with 7 bases lining up with TRBD2. Germline assignment: CDR1 SGHDN and CDR2 FVKESK. The CDR3 has 16 residues. With 4 bases clipped from V and 3 bases from J, the junction kept 9 bases outside the gene matches. The CDR3 spells CASSLYTGLIYNEQFF. The DNA of the CDR3 is TGTGCCAGCAGCCTATACACGGGACTAATCTACAATGAGCAGTTCTTC. Looking up the rest from reference TRBV14 and TRBJ2-1 gives the full variable domain: EAGVTQFPSHSVIEKGQTVTLRCDPISGHDNLYWYRRVMGKEIKFLLHFVKESKQDESGMPNNRFLAERTGGTYSTLKVQPAELEDSGVYFCASSLYTGLIYNEQFFGPGTRLTVL.

This clonotype appeared many times. The chain couples TRBV12-3 or TRBV12-4 to TRBJ1-2; a possible D gene is TRBD1 (6 bases). CDR3 length: 13 residues. Trimming removed 6 bases from V and 8 bases from J, with 16 bases in between. CDR3 sequence: CASSPSGASGYTF. DNA of the CDR3: TGTGCCAGCAGCCCGTCAGGGGCATCAGGCTACACCTTC.

The chain joins TRBV29-1 to TRBJ2-7; 7 positions agree with TRBD1. The CDR3 has 12 residues. Germline V lookup: CDR1 SQVTM, CDR2 ANQGSEA. V trimming: 3 bases; J trimming: 5 bases; junction bases outside the gene matches: 4. CDR3 in amino acids: CSVESGTDEQYF. DNA of the CDR3: TGCAGCGTTGAGTCCGGGACAGACGAGCAGTACTTC.

In this sample, this clonotype turned up many times. The gene calls are TRBV20-1 and TRBJ2-7; unclear D gene. Deletions cut 2 bases from V and 1 base from J, with 9 bases between. Germline CDR1 is DFQATT and CDR2 is SNEGSKA (reference sequence). CDR3 size: 13 residues. The CDR3, as DNA: TGCAGTGCTAGACCTCAGAGTTCCTACGAGCAGTACTTC. Its translation is CSARPQSSYEQYF.

The V and J genes are TRBV6-5 and TRBJ2-7; 8 nucleotides align to TRBD1. CDR3 size: 15 residues. Germline V CDR1 and CDR2: MNHEY, SVGAGI. Losses at the gene ends were 6 bases for V and 2 bases for J; bases not matched to a gene: 9. DNA of the CDR3: TGTGCCAGCAGCCGCGGACAGGGAGGAACCTACGAGCAGTACTTC. Translated: CASSRGQGGTYEQYF.

At least ten counts were recorded for this clonotype. The chain employs TRBV4-3 and TRBJ2-1; D is ambiguous. The CDR3 totals 13 residues. Per the germline V gene, CDR1 is LGHNA and CDR2 is YSLEER. V lost 0 bases, J lost 1 base, and 1 base lay in between. As DNA, the CDR3 is TGCGCCAGCAGCCAAGATTCCTACAATGAGCAGTTCTTC. Its protein product is CASSQDSYNEQFF.

The CDR3, as DNA: TGCGCCAGCAGCCCAGGACACCAAGAGACCCAGTACTTC. Its protein product is CASSPGHQETQYF. The rearrangement uses TRBV5-1 and TRBJ2-5; the D is unclear. The CDR3 extends over 13 amino acids. Germline CDR1 and CDR2: SGHRS and YFSETQ. The V gene lost 4 bases and the J gene lost 0 bases, with 7 bases spanning the gap.

The chain is built from TRBV7-6 and TRBJ1-6; the match to TRBD1 covers 9 bases. V was clipped by 3 bases and J by 6 bases; unmatched bases: 3. CDR3 length: 15 residues. Per germline, CDR1 SGHVS and CDR2 FNYEAQ. CDR3 DNA: TGTGCCAGCAGCTTTGGACAGGGGCGTAATTCACCCCTCCACTTT. Its translation: CASSFGQGRNSPLHF.

The chain combines TRBV12-3 or TRBV12-4 with TRBJ2-5; D not resolved. V was clipped by 3 bases and J by 1 base, with 3 bases between them. The CDR3 length is 12 residues. The CDR3 sequence: CASSFVQETQYF. CDR3 DNA: TGTGCCAGCAGTTTCGTCCAAGAGACCCAGTACTTC.

This clonotype has at least ten counts. J is TRBJ1-2 and V is TRBV3-1; TRBD1 is a possible D gene (5 bases). The germline V and J ends were trimmed by 4 bases and 4 bases, with 13 bases remaining between them. Germline V CDR1 and CDR2: LGHDT, YNNKEL (reference sequence). The CDR3 has 14 amino acids. CDR3 DNA: TGTGCCAGCAGCCCCGACCTGGGGGGCTATGGCTACACCTTC. Translated, it gives CASSPDLGGYGYTF.

This clonotype was seen ten or more times. The rearrangement joins TRBV20-1 to TRBJ2-7; 10 positions match TRBD1. CDR3 length: 16 residues. Germline CDR1 reads DFQATT; CDR2 reads SNEGSKA (reference sequence). V dropped 0 bases and J dropped 6; count of bases not matched to a gene: 11. DNA of the CDR3: TGCAGTGCTAGAGATTGGCCCGGGACAGGGGTTACCGAGCAGTACTTC. Translating gives CSARDWPGTGVTEQYF.

This clonotype came up a few times. This chain uses TRBV25-1 with TRBJ2-5; TRBD2 matches 7 bases. The CDR3 is made up of 16 amino acids. Germline loops: CDR1 MGHDK, CDR2 SYGVNS. The V and J ends lost 1 base and 1 base, in that order; junction bases with no gene match: 6. In DNA form, the CDR3 reads TGTGCCAGCAGTGAATGGAGGCGGGGGACCCAAGAGACCCAGTACTTC. This sequence encodes CASSEWRRGTQETQYF.

This clonotype was detected many times. The V and J genes are TRBV28 and TRBJ1-6; D unclear. This CDR3 region has 15 residues. V lost 3 bases to trimming and J lost 6 bases, with 12 bases between them. Germline-derived CDR1 and CDR2 are MDHEN and SYDVKM. CDR3 DNA: TGTGCCAGCAGTTTTTCAAGGCAGTTTAATTCACCCCTCCACTTT. It specifies CASSFSRQFNSPLHF.

This clonotype showed up just a few times. The chain's CDR3 is CASRPPGLADLNEQFF. CDR3 DNA sequence: TGTGCCAGCAGGCCACCGGGACTAGCGGACCTCAATGAGCAGTTCTTC. The rearrangement joins TRBV7-9 to TRBJ2-1, with 11 positions matching TRBD2. This CDR3 is 16 amino acids long. Germline trimming cut 6 bases from V and 6 bases from J; bases unmatched to any gene: 10. Germline V lookup: CDR1 SEHNR, CDR2 FQNEAQ (reference sequence).

Ten or more counts support this clonotype. The genes are TRBV19 and TRBJ2-6; 7 bases agree with TRBD1. CDR1 LNHDA and CDR2 SQIVND come from the germline V gene (reference sequence). CDR3 length: 17 amino acids. Germline trimming cut 4 bases from V and 0 bases from J; bases unmatched to any gene: 6. The CDR3 DNA is TGTGCCAGTAGTAGAACAGGGGTCTTCTCTGGGGCCAACGTCCTGACTTTC. This sequence encodes CASSRTGVFSGANVLTF.

This clonotype has a count of ten or more. This chain uses TRBV10-3 with TRBJ1-5; D gene unclear. V was trimmed by 2 bases and J by 5 bases, leaving 10 bases between them. Germline V gene data show CDR1 as ENHRY and CDR2 as SYGVKD. CDR3 size: 14 residues. For the CDR3, the DNA is TGTGCCATCAGTGAGGGCCGGGATGATCAGCCCCAGCATTTT. This encodes CAISEGRDDQPQHF.

This clonotype has only a few counts. The chain joins TRBV5-1 to TRBJ2-2; 10 positions match TRBD2. The V gene end was trimmed by 4 bases and the J gene end by 0 bases; junction bases not matched to a gene: 6. The germline gives CDR1 SGHRS, CDR2 YFSETQ. The length of the CDR3 is 17 residues. The CDR3 protein is CASSLFGLAANTGELFF. The DNA of the CDR3 is TGCGCCAGCAGCCTATTTGGACTAGCGGCGAACACCGGGGAGCTGTTTTTT.

The table lists this clonotype with many counts. The chain recombines TRBV27 with TRBJ2-3; maybe TRBD2 (6 bases). V gave up 2 bases and J gave up 0 bases, with 12 bases separating them. Germline CDR1 is MNHEY and CDR2 is SMNVEV (reference sequence). CDR3 length: 16 amino acids. The CDR3 bases are TGTGCCAGCAGTTTAAGGTGGGACTTCAGCACAGATACGCAGTATTTT. Its translation is CASSLRWDFSTDTQYF.

Many counts were recorded for this clonotype. CDR3: CASSQEGWKGTEAFF. The CDR3 DNA follows: TGCGCCAGCAGCCAAGAGGGGTGGAAGGGGACTGAAGCTTTCTTT. The genes are TRBV4-3 and TRBJ1-1, with TRBD1 as a possible D gene (5 bases). Germline V gene data show CDR1 as LGHNA and CDR2 as YSLEER. The CDR3 has 15 amino acids. V lost 0 bases and J lost 5, with 13 bases in between.

This clonotype came up a few times. The chain links TRBV4-3 to TRBJ2-3, with a tentative D call TRBD2 (5 bases). The germline V and J ends were trimmed by 6 bases and 11 bases, with 18 bases remaining between them. The CDR3 spans 13 residues. The germline V gene has CDR1 LGHNA and CDR2 YSLEER. The CDR3 nucleotides are TGCGCCAGCAGTACCTATACGCAAGGAGGGCAGTATTTT. This encodes CASSTYTQGGQYF.